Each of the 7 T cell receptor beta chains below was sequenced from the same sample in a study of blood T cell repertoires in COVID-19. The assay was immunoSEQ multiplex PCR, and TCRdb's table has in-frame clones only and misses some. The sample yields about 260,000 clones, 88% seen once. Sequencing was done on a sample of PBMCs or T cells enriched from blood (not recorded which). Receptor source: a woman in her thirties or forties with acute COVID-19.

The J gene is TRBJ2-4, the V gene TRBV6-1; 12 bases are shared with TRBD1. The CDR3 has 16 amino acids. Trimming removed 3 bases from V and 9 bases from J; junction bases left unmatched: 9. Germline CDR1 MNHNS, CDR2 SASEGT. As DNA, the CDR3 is TGTGCCAGCAGTGATGGCGGGACAGGGGGCTCAAGCATTCAGTACTTC. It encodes CASSDGGTGGSSIQYF.

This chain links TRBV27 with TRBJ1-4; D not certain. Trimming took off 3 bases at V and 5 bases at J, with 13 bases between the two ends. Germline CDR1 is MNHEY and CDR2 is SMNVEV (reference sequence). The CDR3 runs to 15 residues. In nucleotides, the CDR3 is TGTGCCAGCAGTTTGGTACGCACCAGAAATGAAAAACTGTTTTTT. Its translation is CASSLVRTRNEKLFF.

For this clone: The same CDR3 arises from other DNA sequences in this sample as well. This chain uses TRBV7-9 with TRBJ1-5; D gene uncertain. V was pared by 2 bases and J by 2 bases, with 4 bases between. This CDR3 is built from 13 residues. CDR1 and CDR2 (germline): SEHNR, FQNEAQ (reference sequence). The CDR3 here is CASSLTGNQPQHF. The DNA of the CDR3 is TGTGCCAGCAGCTTAACGGGCAATCAGCCCCAGCATTTT.

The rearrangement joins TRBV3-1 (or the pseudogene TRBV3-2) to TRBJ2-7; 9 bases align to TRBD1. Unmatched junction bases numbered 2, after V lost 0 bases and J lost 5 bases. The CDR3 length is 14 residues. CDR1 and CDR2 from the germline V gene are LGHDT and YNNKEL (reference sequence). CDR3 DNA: TGTGCCAGCAGCCAAGAGTGGGACAGGGACGAGCAGTACGTC. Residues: CASSQEWDRDEQYV.

CDR3 residues: CASSFGQMNTEAFF. The CDR3, as DNA: TGTGCCAGCAGTTTTGGACAAATGAACACTGAAGCTTTCTTT. V gene TRBV27 combines with J gene TRBJ1-1; tentative D call: TRBD1 (5 bases). The CDR3 is 14 amino acids. Trimming took off 3 bases at V and 0 bases at J, with 8 bases between the two ends. CDR1 MNHEY and CDR2 SMNVEV come from the germline V gene (reference sequence).

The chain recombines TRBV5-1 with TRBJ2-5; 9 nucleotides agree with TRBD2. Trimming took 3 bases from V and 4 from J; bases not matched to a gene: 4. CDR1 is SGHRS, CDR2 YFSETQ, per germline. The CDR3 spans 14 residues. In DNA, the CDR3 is TGCGCCAGCAGCTCGGGACTAGCAGGAGAGACCCAGTACTTC. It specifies CASSSGLAGETQYF.

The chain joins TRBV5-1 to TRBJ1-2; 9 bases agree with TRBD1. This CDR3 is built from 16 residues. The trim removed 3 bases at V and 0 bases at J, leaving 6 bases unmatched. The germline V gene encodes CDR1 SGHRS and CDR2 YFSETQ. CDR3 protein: CASSSKTGGANYGYTF. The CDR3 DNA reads TGCGCCAGCAGCTCGAAGACAGGGGGAGCTAACTATGGCTACACCTTC.